The 14 T cell receptor beta chains presented below share a single source sample, sequenced in a study of cytomegalovirus exposure and HLA in healthy donors. It was with 60 Vbeta and 13 Jbeta primers that the PCR ran. The data were produced by immunoSEQ multiplex PCR, yet TCRdb's version contains in-frame clones alone and is incomplete. Among roughly 250,000 clones listed, around 80% were seen once. Sequencing was done on a sample of PBMCs. All receptors come from a girl between 2 and 10 years old in good health and CMV-seronegative.

As regards this clone: At the DNA level, this CDR3 is encoded by other sequences in the same sample as well. The rearrangement joins TRBV9 to TRBJ2-3; D is undetermined. There are 12 residues in the CDR3. The V gene's germline CDR1 is SGDLS and CDR2 YYNGEE. Trimming pared 4 bases from V and 0 bases from J, leaving 3 bases between. CDR3 bases: TGTGCCAGCAGCTCGAGCACAGATACGCAGTATTTT. Amino acid sequence: CASSSSTDTQYF.

This rearrangement joins TRBV15 to TRBJ1-1; TRBD1 matches at 8 bases. Looked up from germline, CDR1 is LNHNV and CDR2 is YYDKDF (reference sequence). With V trimmed by 2 bases and J by 0 bases, 5 bases remained unmatched. The CDR3 is 16 amino acids. The CDR3: CATSRFGQGLNTEAFF. CDR3 coding DNA: TGTGCCACCAGCAGATTTGGACAGGGCTTGAACACTGAAGCTTTCTTT.

The chain joins TRBV9 to TRBJ2-5; D is undetermined. The length of the CDR3 is 13 residues. V dropped 1 base and J dropped 7 bases, with 11 bases sitting between them. In germline, CDR1 is SGDLS, CDR2 YYNGEE. The CDR3 DNA reads as TGTGCCAGCAGCGTAAGGCCCGGCGGGACCCAGTACTTC. It is translated as CASSVRPGGTQYF.

The genes are TRBV9 and TRBJ1-2, with unresolved D. Looked up from germline, CDR1 is SGDLS and CDR2 is YYNGEE. V dropped 0 bases and J dropped 4 bases, with 10 bases sitting between them. The CDR3 covers 14 residues. The CDR3 loop is CASSVAPGFYGYTF. The DNA of the CDR3 is TGTGCCAGCAGCGTAGCTCCAGGCTTCTATGGCTACACCTTC.

The rearrangement links TRBV15 to TRBJ1-1; D might be TRBD1 (5 bases). Trimming removed 4 bases from V and 4 bases from J, with 13 bases in between. The CDR3 spans 14 residues. CDR1 and CDR2 from the germline V gene are LNHNV and YYDKDF (reference sequence). For the CDR3, the DNA is TGTGCCACCAGCAAAAGACAGACCTTCACTGAAGCTTTCTTT. Protein product: CATSKRQTFTEAFF.

This chain joins TRBV18 and TRBJ2-7, with 10 nucleotides matching TRBD1. This CDR3 spans 17 amino acids. Germline CDR1 is KGHSH and CDR2 is LQKENI. Unmatched junction bases numbered 8, after V lost 0 bases and J lost 3 bases. The CDR3 coding sequence is TGTGCCAGCTCACCACCCAAGACAGGGGGCAACTACTACGAGCAGTACTTC. It is translated as CASSPPKTGGNYYEQYF.

This chain uses TRBV4-1 with TRBJ1-6; TRBD1 matches at 7 bases. Losses at the gene ends were 1 base for V and 7 bases for J; bases not matched to a gene: 7. Germline CDR1 and CDR2: MGHRA and YSYEKL. This CDR3 comprises 16 residues. The CDR3, as DNA: TGCGCCAGCAGCCAAGCGCATGCACAGGGGAATTCACCCCTCCACTTT. Amino acid sequence: CASSQAHAQGNSPLHF.

This clone showed up just a few times. The V call is TRBV5-4, the J call TRBJ2-5; 8 bases fit TRBD2. V trimming: 2 bases; J trimming: 4 bases; junction bases outside the gene matches: 16. CDR3 size: 18 residues. Looked up from germline, CDR1 is SGHNT and CDR2 is YYREEE (reference sequence). CDR3 DNA: TGTGCCAGCAGCTTCCCGCGGGGTAGCGGGGATGTGGGAGAGACCCAGTACTTC. This gives the protein CASSFPRGSGDVGETQYF.

This sequence joins TRBV5-6 and TRBJ1-4, with unresolved D. The germline V gene encodes CDR1 SGHDT and CDR2 YYEEEE. CDR3 length: 15 amino acids. Trimming left V 0 bases short and J 3 bases short, with 9 bases between. CDR3 residues: CASSLAWRPNEKLFF. DNA of the CDR3: TGTGCCAGCAGCTTGGCCTGGCGGCCTAATGAAAAACTGTTTTTT.

This sequence joins TRBV28 and TRBJ1-2, with 8 bases that match TRBD1. The germline gives CDR1 MDHEN, CDR2 SYDVKM. The CDR3 sequence is 15 residues long. V lost 5 bases to trimming and J lost 4 bases; unmatched junction nucleotides: 9. This CDR3 reads CASSIGQGGGYGYTF. CDR3 nucleotides: TGTGCCAGCAGTATAGGACAGGGCGGGGGCTATGGCTACACCTTC.

The chain joins TRBV7-6 to TRBJ2-5; perhaps TRBD2 as D (5 bases). Germline V lookup: CDR1 SGHVS, CDR2 FNYEAQ. This CDR3 has 15 amino acids. V lost 3 bases and J lost 3, with 14 bases in between. This CDR3 is CASSFTVSREETQYF. The CDR3 bases are TGTGCCAGCAGCTTCACTGTTTCGAGGGAAGAGACCCAGTACTTC.

The chain carries TRBV7-2 and TRBJ2-3, with 9 nucleotides matching TRBD2. Looked up from germline, CDR1 is SGHTA and CDR2 is FQGNSA. The CDR3 runs to 16 residues. Unmatched junction bases numbered 14, after V lost 4 bases and J lost 9 bases. The CDR3 coding sequence is TGTGCCAGCAGCTCGGACAGTGGCTCGGCGGGAGGGACGCAGTATTTT. Its protein is CASSSDSGSAGGTQYF.

This clone appeared a single time. The J gene is TRBJ2-3, the V gene TRBV5-1; 11 bases match TRBD2. After removal of 4 bases from V and 5 bases from J, the junction contained 12 bases not matched to a gene. CDR1 is SGHRS and CDR2 is YFSETQ in the germline V gene. The CDR3 runs 17 residues. CDR3 protein: CASSGKTSGVGRDTQYF. The CDR3 DNA is TGCGCCAGCAGCGGAAAGACTAGCGGGGTGGGGAGAGATACGCAGTATTTT.

The CDR3 DNA reads as TGTGCCATCAGTGAGGGGCAACCCAATCAGCCCCAGCATTTT. Its translation: CAISEGQPNQPQHF. The V and J genes are TRBV10-3 and TRBJ1-5; D is unclear. Trimming stripped 2 bases from V and 3 bases from J, with 8 bases between. CDR1 ENHRY and CDR2 SYGVKD come from the germline V gene. The length of the CDR3 is 14 residues.